This TCR beta chain was observed in a study of vaccination effects on CD4 cells after COVID-19. Study context: With the ViraFEST assay, the study expanded antigen-specific CD4+ T cells using viral peptide pools, then sequenced them.

Having been cultured for about ten days, the cells underwent CD4+ T cell isolation. It was two doses of either the BNT162b2 or mRNA-1273 vaccine that participants received. This clone was seen only a few times. Its cognate antigen is unknown. Overall study findings and caveats: Researchers reported few convalescent patients and no early post-infection timepoints in the study. After vaccination, at late timepoints, clones induced by infection and by vaccine contracted markedly. In vaccinees who were healthy, merely 1 out of 255 vaccine-induced clones cross-reacted with common cold coronaviruses.

The ends lost 0 bases at V and 0 bases at J; junction bases unmatched: 4. The CDR3 loop spans 16 amino acids. Germline loops: CDR1 LGHNA, CDR2 YNFKEQ. Sequenced by immunoSEQ multiplex PCR; TCRdb stores in-frame clones only, minus some. Of 50,000 to 60,000 clones in the sample, about 78% were seen once. Sample: CD4+ T cells from PBMCs cultured without peptide, taken after COVID-19 vaccination. The clonotype was recovered from a human donor who received a COVID-19 vaccine. V gene TRBV4-2 combines with J gene TRBJ1-1, with 7 bases fitting TRBD1. CDR3 nucleotide sequence: TGTGCCAGCAGCCAAGAACCAGACAGGGTGAACACTGAAGCTTTCTTT. It is translated as CASSQEPDRVNTEAFF.